This T cell receptor (beta chain) was identified in a study of T cells in Graves' hyperthyroidism and ophthalmopathy. Study results and limitations: Ophthalmopathy and stable hyperthyroidism were separated by a 13 V-J model. Clonotypes that were expanded in thyroid above 0.001 mostly appeared in blood too.

Aged 18 to 65, the patients had hyperthyroidism that was newly diagnosed and had lasted under 2 months. Used for diagnoses were clinical symptoms, serum thyroxine and TRAb, thyroid ultrasound and orbital computed tomography. Per the germline V gene, CDR1 is DFQATT and CDR2 is SNEGSKA (reference sequence). This CDR3 has 13 residues. Trimming cost V 7 bases and J 3 bases, with 13 bases left between them. Amplification of TCR beta CDR3 regions was performed using RNA transcripts as template. In the first-round RT-PCR of the TCR CDR3, the HTBI primer set was used. In TCRdb, the multiplex PCR reads were re-called with MiXCR into one record per CDR3 protein. The data hold some 800,000 distinct CDR3 sequences, with roughly 40% observed a single time. Details on this clonotype: Its antigen is currently unknown.

The rearrangement uses TRBV20-1 and TRBJ1-5, with a tentative D call TRBD1 (6 bases). The sequenced material came from blood. The receptor was derived from a man between 18 and 35 years old with Graves' hyperthyroidism. The CDR3: CSVLGQPNQPQHF. The CDR3 nucleotides are TGCAGTGTCCTAGGACAGCCCAATCAGCCCCAGCATTTT.